This TCR beta chain was sequenced in a study of T cell responses to AZD1222 COVID-19 vaccine. Study-wide results and limits: Spike-spanning, vaccine-associated CD4 TCRs were dominant at 160-218 and 743-854. Clonal diversity was possibly underestimated, and white British individuals and females predominated among donors. Sampled repertoires all dated from after the peak T cell response. Just 5 to 7 AZD1222 recipients were seropositive at baseline.

This clone was observed a handful of times. Antigen unknown. Assay: immunoSEQ multiplex PCR; the TCRdb copy retains only in-frame clones and omits some. The table includes approximately 130,000 clones, about 85% detected once. The sequences come from peripheral blood, collected 28 days after the second AZD1222 dose. This TCR came from an adult who received the AZD1222 COVID-19 vaccine.

Written as DNA, the CDR3 is TGCGCCAGCAGCTTAGACCCGACAGGGAAGGGGGAGACCCAGTACTTC. Residues: CASSLDPTGKGETQYF. The J gene is TRBJ2-5, the V gene TRBV5-1; 7 nucleotides line up with TRBD1. The germline V gene encodes CDR1 SGHRS and CDR2 YFSETQ. The trim removed 2 bases at V and 5 bases at J, leaving 12 bases unmatched. This CDR3 is built from 16 residues.